These T cell receptor beta chains were read from a single sample in a study of shared clonotypes between healthy human individuals. Generated by immunoSEQ multiplex PCR, the TCRdb table keeps only in-frame clones and is missing some. Of 490,000 or so clones in the sample, 75% to 85% were seen once. The source material was PBMCs. These receptor sequences come from a woman aged 40 to 50 in good health. Some clones in this sample may be carry-over from other donors' samples. CDR3s include the opening cysteine and the closing phenylalanine or tryptophan. The order of the fields is J gene, CDR3 length, clone size, V gene, D gene, CDR3 protein, CDR3 DNA. A D gene is named only where the DNA matches it firmly. Clone size is shown for a subset of rows, as once, few, many or a class of expanded clone.

TRBJ1-1 13 NA TRBV6-1 NA CASTAGRNTEAFF TGTGCCAGCACGGCAGGGCGGAACACTGAAGCTTTCTTT
TRBJ1-4 13 NA TRBV6-1 NA CASSEWGGEKLFF TGTGCCAGCAGTGAATGGGGAGGAGAAAAACTGTTTTTT
TRBJ1-3 13 NA TRBV5-5 NA CASSFLPPNTIYF TGTGCCAGCAGCTTTCTTCCTCCAAACACCATATATTTT
TRBJ2-7 19 few TRBV4-3 TRBD2 CASSQEMRTSTTGGLEQYF TGCGCCAGCAGCCAAGAAATGAGGACTAGCACCACCGGGGGTCTGGAGCAGTACTTC
TRBJ1-2 15 NA TRBV15 NA CATSRDAGSNYGYTF TGTGCCACCAGCAGAGATGCGGGGTCTAACTATGGCTACACCTTC
TRBJ2-7 12 NA TRBV5-5 NA CASSLKGTEQYF TGTGCCAGCAGCTTGAAGGGGACCGAGCAGTACTTC
TRBJ2-2 16 NA TRBV4-3 TRBD1 CASSLDRGKNTGELFF TGCGCCAGCAGCCTGGACAGGGGGAAGAACACCGGGGAGCTGTTTTTT
TRBJ2-7 15 few TRBV4-2 TRBD2 CASSQFSGSGYEQYF TGTGCCAGCAGCCAATTTAGCGGGAGTGGTTACGAGCAGTACTTC
TRBJ1-1 15 NA TRBV7-9 NA CASSPNGGDDTEAFF TGTGCCAGCAGCCCTAACGGGGGGGATGACACTGAAGCTTTCTTT
TRBJ2-2 15 NA TRBV6-1 TRBD2 CATIGLAGVGGELFF TGTGCCACAATCGGACTAGCGGGAGTCGGCGGGGAGCTGTTTTTT
TRBJ1-2 14 few TRBV6-1 TRBD1 CASSEDGDRAGYTF TGTGCCAGCAGTGAAGATGGAGACAGGGCTGGCTACACCTTC
TRBJ1-1 15 NA TRBV7-3 TRBD1 CASSQRAGGNTEAFF TGTGCCAGCAGCCAGAGGGCAGGGGGGAACACTGAAGCTTTCTTT
TRBJ2-1 16 NA TRBV7-3 TRBD2 CASSLVGTSENNEQFF TGTGCCAGCAGCTTAGTGGGGACTAGCGAAAACAATGAGCAGTTCTTC
TRBJ2-7 15 NA TRBV5-8 TRBD2 CASSLGLAGGDEQYF TGTGCCAGCAGCTTGGGACTAGCGGGAGGGGACGAGCAGTACTTC
TRBJ2-2 17 once TRBV19 NA CASTDPGQPRGTGELFF TGTGCCAGTACCGACCCCGGACAGCCCAGGGGCACCGGGGAGCTGTTTTTT
TRBJ1-2 12 NA TRBV5-1 NA CASSLTRDGYTF TGCGCCAGCAGCTTGACCAGGGATGGCTACACCTTC
TRBJ2-1 13 NA TRBV11-1 NA CASSLGHYNEQFF TGTGCCAGCAGCCTCGGACACTACAATGAGCAGTTCTTC
TRBJ1-1 15 NA TRBV11-2 TRBD1 CASSLRTGGGTEAFF TGTGCCAGCAGCTTACGCACAGGGGGCGGCACTGAAGCTTTCTTT
TRBJ2-6 15 NA TRBV7-9 TRBD1 CASSYTGEGANVLTF TGTGCCAGCAGCTATACAGGGGAAGGGGCCAACGTCCTGACTTTC
TRBJ2-7 15 once TRBV9 TRBD1 CASSVEGQSAGEQYF TGTGCCAGCAGCGTAGAGGGACAGTCGGCGGGCGAGCAGTACTTC
TRBJ1-4 16 NA TRBV28 TRBD1 CASSPPGQGANEKLFF TGTGCCAGCAGCCCCCCCGGACAGGGAGCTAATGAAAAACTGTTTTTT
TRBJ2-1 14 NA TRBV27 NA CASSHRSSYNEQFF TGTGCCAGCAGCCATAGAAGCTCCTACAATGAGCAGTTCTTC